These T cell receptor beta chains were read from a single sample in a study of response to subunit inactivated influenza vaccine. TCRdb used MiXCR to reprocess the RT-PCR reads, holding one entry per CDR3 protein. In the table there are almost 600,000 distinct CDR3 sequences, 11% to 15% of which are singletons. The source material was PBMCs from blood, sampled approximately 12 days after vaccination. These receptors all come from a man aged 45 to 65 who received an inactivated influenza vaccine. Each CDR3 is given with its conserved first and last residue. Each record gives: D gene, clone size, V gene, J gene, CDR3 DNA, CDR3 protein. The D gene is left open where the match is weak. Clone size appears in some rows only: once, few, many, or a class for an expanded clone.

NA	NA	TRBV5-1	TRBJ1-1	TGCGCCAGCAGCCCCTGGGGGCAGGGGACTGAAGCTTTCTTT	CASSPWGQGTEAFF
NA	few	TRBV7-9	TRBJ2-7	TGTGCCAGCAGCCTGGAGTTTCCATACGAGCAGTACTTC	CASSLEFPYEQYF
NA	once	TRBV2	TRBJ2-3	TGTGCCAGCGCGTGGGACTTAAATACGCAGTATTTT	CASAWDLNTQYF
NA	NA	TRBV20-1	TRBJ1-5	TGCAGTGCCGAGAGGGGGGGGGGCAATCAGCCCCAGCATTTT	CSAERGGGNQPQHF
NA	NA	TRBV18	TRBJ2-7	TGTGCCAGCTCACCACCAAGCCAGACCTACGAGCAGTACTTC	CASSPPSQTYEQYF
TRBD1	few	TRBV7-9	TRBJ2-2	TGTGCCAGCAGACTGACAGGGTATCGGGACGGGGAGCTGTTTTTT	CASRLTGYRDGELFF
TRBD2	few	TRBV20-1	TRBJ2-7	TGCAGTGCTCAGGCCAGCGGGGCCTACGAGCAGTACTTC	CSAQASGAYEQYF
NA	NA	TRBV9	TRBJ2-7	TGTGCCAGCAGCGCCTCAGGGGAACCCAACGAGCAGTACTTC	CASSASGEPNEQYF
NA	few	TRBV12-3/TRBV12-4	TRBJ1-2	TGTGCCAGCAGTTCTCGGACAGATGATGGCTACACCTTC	CASSSRTDDGYTF
NA	few	TRBV6-1	TRBJ2-1	TGTGCCAGCAGCCTGGAAGGGGGGGCCGTATATGAGCAGTTCTTC	CASSLEGGAVYEQFF
NA	few	TRBV10-1	TRBJ2-4	TGCGCCAGCAGTGAATCAATTCTAGCCAAAAACATTCAGTACTTC	CASSESILAKNIQYF
NA	few	TRBV7-2	TRBJ2-5	TGTGCCAGCAGCTTAGCAGGGGGTATCCAAGAGACCCAGTACTTC	CASSLAGGIQETQYF
TRBD2	NA	TRBV20-1	TRBJ2-1	TGCAGTGCGAAGGGGATAGCGGGGGGGAATGAGCAGTTCTTC	CSAKGIAGGNEQFF
NA	NA	TRBV15	TRBJ1-5	TGTGCCACCAGGACCGGGACGCGGAGCAATCAGCCCCAGCATTTT	CATRTGTRSNQPQHF
TRBD1	NA	TRBV24-1	TRBJ2-3	TGTGCCACCCAGCGACAGGGAGATACGCAGTATTTT	CATQRQGDTQYF
NA	few	TRBV4-3	TRBJ1-1	TGCGCCAGCAGCCAAGATTCGAACAGGGAGGATCGGGCTTTCTTT	CASSQDSNREDRAFF
TRBD1	many	TRBV29-1	TRBJ2-1	TGCAGCGTAGACCGACAGGGGGCGCGGAATGAGCAGTTCTTC	CSVDRQGARNEQFF
NA	few	TRBV29-1	TRBJ2-1	TGCAGCGTTGGGCCAGGGACGGTCATCAATGAGCAGTTCTTC	CSVGPGTVINEQFF
TRBD2	many	TRBV27	TRBJ2-5	TGTGCCAGCAGTTTACTGGCTAGCGGGGGGGCTCAAGAGACCCAGTACTTC	CASSLLASGGAQETQYF
TRBD1	once	TRBV9	TRBJ2-5	TGTGCCAGCAGCCCCCCGGGACAGGGCCCCCGGGAGACCCAGTACTTC	CASSPPGQGPRETQYF
NA	few	TRBV29-1	TRBJ2-1	TGCAGCGCCCTGGACAGCAGCTCCTACAATGAGCAGTTCTTC	CSALDSSSYNEQFF
NA	few	TRBV12-3/TRBV12-4	TRBJ1-2	TGTGCCAGCAGCCAGACACCGAACTATGGCTACACCTTC	CASSQTPNYGYTF
NA	NA	TRBV5-1	TRBJ1-1	TGCGCCAGCAGCTTGGGCTCAGGGAGCACTGAAGCTTTCTTT	CASSLGSGSTEAFF
TRBD2	many	TRBV12-3/TRBV12-4	TRBJ2-5	TGTGCCAGCAGGATAGCGGGCGGGGTGGAGACCCAGTACTTC	CASRIAGGVETQYF
TRBD1	few	TRBV20-1	TRBJ2-1	TGCAGTCTCCGGGACAGGGGAACGTACAATGAGCAGTTCTTC	CSLRDRGTYNEQFF
NA	few	TRBV6-2/TRBV6-3	TRBJ2-5	TGTGCCAGCAGTTACGGGAATTTAGTAGCGTATCAAGAGACCCAGTACTTC	CASSYGNLVAYQETQYF
TRBD2	few	TRBV6-1	TRBJ2-7	TGTGCCAGCAGCCGAACTAGCGGGAACACCTACGAGCAGTACTTC	CASSRTSGNTYEQYF
TRBD1	NA	TRBV19	TRBJ2-3	TGTGCCAGTAGTAGCCAGGGACAGTTGGTTACGCAGTATTTT	CASSSQGQLVTQYF
NA	NA	TRBV5-6	TRBJ1-5	TGTGCCAGCAGCTTTGGGAACAATCAGCCCCAGCATTTT	CASSFGNNQPQHF
NA	few	TRBV10-3	TRBJ1-1	TGTGCCATCAGAGAACAGCTAAACACTGAAGCTTTCTTT	CAIREQLNTEAFF
NA	NA	TRBV4-2	TRBJ1-5	TGTGCCAGCAGCCAAGCGATCCAATCCGGCAATCAGCCCCAGCATTTT	CASSQAIQSGNQPQHF
NA	NA	TRBV15	TRBJ2-5	TGTGCCACCAGCAGAGCCCCCGGGTCCAGGGGGGGTATCCAAGAGACCCAGTACTTC	CATSRAPGSRGGIQETQYF
NA	many	TRBV15	TRBJ1-2	TGTGCCACCAGCGGGCGTGGGACCGCCTATGGCTACACCTTC	CATSGRGTAYGYTF
NA	NA	TRBV20-1	TRBJ2-7	TGCAGTGCCCCCCGACACGCACCCCCGAACTACGAGCAGTACTTC	CSAPRHAPPNYEQYF
NA	few	TRBV24-1	TRBJ2-1	TGTGCCACCAGTGATGCCGCCTCTTGGGCGTCCTACAATGAGCAGTTCTTC	CATSDAASWASYNEQFF
TRBD1	few	TRBV4-1	TRBJ1-6	TGCGCCAGCAGCCAAAGGGGGACAGGGACGGGTTCACCCCTCCACTTT	CASSQRGTGTGSPLHF
TRBD2	few	TRBV29-1	TRBJ2-3	TGCAGCGTTGAAGGGACTAGCGGGGGGAGCACAGATACGCAGTATTTT	CSVEGTSGGSTDTQYF
NA	NA	TRBV6-1	TRBJ2-1	TGTGCCAGCAGTCCCTGGGCGTCCTACAATGAGCAGTTCTTC	CASSPWASYNEQFF
NA	NA	TRBV7-9	TRBJ1-2	TGTGCCAGCAGCGGGGGACCCTACACCTTC	CASSGGPYTF
NA	NA	TRBV29-1	TRBJ1-5	TGCAGCGTTGACCACAGGGTAGAGGGGAATCAGCCCCAGCATTTT	CSVDHRVEGNQPQHF
NA	NA	TRBV12-3/TRBV12-4	TRBJ2-2	TGTGCCAGCACCGCGGAGATACTGAACACCGGGGAGCTGTTTTTT	CASTAEILNTGELFF
NA	NA	TRBV6-1	TRBJ1-2	TGTGCCAGCAGTGAAGGGCAGGGGCGACCAATTGGCTACACCTTC	CASSEGQGRPIGYTF
NA	NA	TRBV7-9	TRBJ1-4	TGTGCCAGCAGCTTAGTCGCAGTCAATGAAAAACTGTTTTTT	CASSLVAVNEKLFF
NA	many	TRBV7-2	TRBJ1-1	TGTGCCAGCAGCTGGGGGACGGGAAACACTGAAGCTTTCTTT	CASSWGTGNTEAFF
NA	NA	TRBV7-2	TRBJ2-5	TGTGCCAGCAGCAGACAGGCCTTCCAAGAGACCCAGTACTTC	CASSRQAFQETQYF
NA	NA	TRBV7-2	TRBJ2-5	TGTGCCAGCAGCTCTGAGACCGCCAACAAAAACCCTGAGACCCAGTACTTC	CASSSETANKNPETQYF
NA	NA	TRBV11-1	TRBJ2-7	TGTGCCAGCAGCCGTACAGGGAGCGCCTACGAGCAGTACTTC	CASSRTGSAYEQYF
NA	many	TRBV15	TRBJ2-7	TGTGCCACCAGCAGAGATAACGAGCAGTACTTC	CATSRDNEQYF
TRBD2	few	TRBV7-2	TRBJ2-3	TGTGCCAGGGGGAGGGCTAGCGGGGGATCCCTCACAGATACGCAGTATTTT	CARGRASGGSLTDTQYF
TRBD1	NA	TRBV20-1	TRBJ2-7	TGCAGTACCGGACAGGGCCGTGAGCAGTACTTC	CSTGQGREQYF
TRBD1	NA	TRBV5-1	TRBJ1-4	TGCGCCAGCAGCTTTGGACAGGGTAATGAAAAACTGTTTTTT	CASSFGQGNEKLFF
TRBD2	few	TRBV20-1	TRBJ2-7	TGCAGTGCTCAACCGGGGGGAGGGGCGACGGGCGAGCAGTACTTC	CSAQPGGGATGEQYF
NA	NA	TRBV2	TRBJ1-5	TGTGCCAGCAGATCCGGGACAACAAATCAGCCCCAGCATTTT	CASRSGTTNQPQHF
TRBD2	NA	TRBV4-3	TRBJ2-5	TGCGCCAGCAGCCAGACAGGACTAGCGGGAGGAGGGGAGACCCAGTACTTC	CASSQTGLAGGGETQYF
NA	NA	TRBV20-1	TRBJ2-5	TGCAGTGCTAGAGTGTACGGAACCCAGTACTTC	CSARVYGTQYF
TRBD1	many	TRBV12-3/TRBV12-4	TRBJ2-3	TGTGCCAGCAGCCCTAGACAGGGAGACACAGATACGCAGTATTTT	CASSPRQGDTDTQYF
TRBD1	many	TRBV6-1	TRBJ2-7	TGTGCCAGCAGTCGTACCGGGACAGGGTTCTACGAGCAGTACTTC	CASSRTGTGFYEQYF
NA	NA	TRBV19	TRBJ2-2	TGTGCCACCGGAACGCTGTCGAACACCGGGGAGCTGTTTTTT	CATGTLSNTGELFF